This TCR beta chain was obtained from a study of spatial heterogeneity in lung cancer. The study, taken as a whole, reports: Mutation counts in tumors were tracked by counts of expanded intratumoral alpha and beta TCRs.

This clonotype was recorded many times. Its target is not known. TCRdb fed the 5' RACE reads into MiXCR, producing one record per CDR3 protein. The sample contains 15,000 or so distinct CDR3 sequences, about 4.8% of which appear only once. Time point described: sample taken at primary tumor resection. Germline V gene lookup returns CDR1 SGHTA and CDR2 FQGNSA. The ends were cut back, 3 bases at V and 4 bases at J, with 15 bases in the middle. This CDR3 is built from 15 residues. The rearrangement joins TRBV7-2 to TRBJ2-5; D perhaps matches TRBD2 (7 bases). This TCR came from a female donor with early-stage non-small cell lung cancer. This specimen was lung tumor tissue, taken at surgery. CDR3 coding DNA: TGTGCCAGCAGCTTTGTATCGGGGGGCGGAGAGACCCAGTACTTC. Translation gives CASSFVSGGGETQYF.